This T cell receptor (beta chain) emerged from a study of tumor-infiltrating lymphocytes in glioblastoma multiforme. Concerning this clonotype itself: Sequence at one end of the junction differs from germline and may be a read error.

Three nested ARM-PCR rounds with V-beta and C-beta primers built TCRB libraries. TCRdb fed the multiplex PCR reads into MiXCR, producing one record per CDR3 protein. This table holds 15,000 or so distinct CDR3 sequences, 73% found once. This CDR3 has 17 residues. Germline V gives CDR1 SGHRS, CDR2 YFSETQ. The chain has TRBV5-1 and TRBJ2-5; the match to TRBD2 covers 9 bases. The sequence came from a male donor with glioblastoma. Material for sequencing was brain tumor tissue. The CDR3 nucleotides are TGCGCCAGCAGCTTGGCCTCGGGGAGCGGGGGGCCCGGGACCAAGTACTTC. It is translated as CASSLASGSGGPGTKYF.